This T cell receptor beta chain was sequenced during a study of T cell responses to AZD1222 COVID-19 vaccine. Study-wide points: Nearly half of spike-specific TCRs reportedly target unmutated variant regions.

Measured with immunoSEQ multiplex PCR; TCRdb has only the in-frame clones, and not every one. This table has approximately 100,000 clones, over 75% appearing once. About this clone: Its antigen is undetermined.

The CDR3 totals 16 residues. V was clipped by 4 bases and J by 4 bases; unmatched bases: 6. Germline loops: CDR1 SGHRS, CDR2 YFSETQ. This chain connects TRBV5-1 to TRBJ2-5; 14 bases are shared with TRBD2. Sequencing used peripheral blood, obtained on day 0 of AZD1222 vaccination. The clonotype was recovered from an adult in good health. CDR3 amino acids: CASSRGTSGSGETQYF. CDR3 coding DNA: TGCGCCAGCAGCCGGGGGACTAGCGGGAGTGGAGAGACCCAGTACTTC.